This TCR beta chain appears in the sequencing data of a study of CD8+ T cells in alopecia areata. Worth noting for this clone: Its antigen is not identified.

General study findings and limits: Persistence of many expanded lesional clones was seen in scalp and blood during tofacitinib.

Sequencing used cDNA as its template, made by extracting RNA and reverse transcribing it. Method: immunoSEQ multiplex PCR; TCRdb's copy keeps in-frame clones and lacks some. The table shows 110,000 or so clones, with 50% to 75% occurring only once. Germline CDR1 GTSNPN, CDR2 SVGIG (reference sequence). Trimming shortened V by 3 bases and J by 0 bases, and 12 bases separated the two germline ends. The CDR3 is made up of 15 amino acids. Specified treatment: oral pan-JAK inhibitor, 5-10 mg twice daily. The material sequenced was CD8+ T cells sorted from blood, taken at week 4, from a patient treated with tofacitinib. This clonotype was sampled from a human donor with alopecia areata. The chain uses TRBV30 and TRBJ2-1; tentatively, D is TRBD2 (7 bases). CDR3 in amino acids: CAWRAGASSYNEQFF. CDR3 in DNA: TGTGCCTGGAGGGCGGGGGCGAGCTCCTACAATGAGCAGTTCTTC. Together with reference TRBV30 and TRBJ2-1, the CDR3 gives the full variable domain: SQTIHQWPATLVQPVGSPLSLECTVEGTSNPNLYWYRQAAGRGLQLLFYSVGIGQISSEVPQNLSASRPQDRQFILSSKKLLLSDSGFYLCAWRAGASSYNEQFFGPGTRLTVL.